One and the same sample provided the 10 T cell receptor beta chains below, sequenced in a study of identical twins. In TCRdb, the 5' RACE reads were re-called with MiXCR into one record per CDR3 protein. The repertoire holds roughly 720,000 distinct CDR3 sequences, with around a sixth as singletons. These data are also associated with another study on T cells expressing NK-cell markers.

The sequenced material came from PBMCs. Every receptor here comes from a woman aged 18-35 years in good health.

This clonotype was found a few times. The chain has TRBV6-2 or TRBV6-3 and TRBJ2-1, with D perhaps TRBD1 or TRBD2 (6 bases each). CDR1 MNHEY and CDR2 SVGEGT come from the germline V gene. Trimming removed 0 bases at V and 1 base at J, with 16 bases between. The CDR3 consists of 18 residues. CDR3 in DNA: TGTGCCAGCAGTTACTCCCCGACAGGCCGGGGGTCCTACAATGAGCAGTTCTTC. Protein sequence: CASSYSPTGRGSYNEQFF.

This clonotype was seen at least ten times. The CDR3 loop reads CASSREKLFF. For the CDR3, the DNA is TGTGCCAGCAGTCGTGAAAAACTGTTTTTT. The chain combines TRBV6-4 with TRBJ1-4; D is undetermined. The CDR3 is 10 residues long. V dropped 5 bases and J dropped 7 bases, with 2 bases sitting between them. CDR1 is MRHNA, CDR2 SNTAGT, per germline.

This chain uses TRBV9 with TRBJ2-3; 8 bases line up with TRBD2. Germline V gene lookup returns CDR1 SGDLS and CDR2 YYNGEE. This CDR3 has 16 amino acids. Germline trimming cut 4 bases from V and 1 base from J; bases unmatched to any gene: 8. The CDR3, as DNA: TGTGCCAGCAGCTTTAGCGGGGCCGGGGGCACAGATACGCAGTATTTT. It encodes CASSFSGAGGTDTQYF. Full variable domain (rest looked up from reference TRBV9 and TRBJ2-3): DSGVTQTPKHLITATGQRVTLRCSPRSGDLSVYWYQQSLDQGLQFLIQYYNGEERAKGNILERFSAQQFPDLHSELNLSSLELGDSALYFCASSFSGAGGTDTQYFGPGTRLTVL.

This clonotype turned up a few times. This rearrangement joins TRBV20-1 to TRBJ2-7, with D possibly being TRBD1 or TRBD2 (5 bases each). Germline V CDR1 and CDR2: DFQATT, SNEGSKA (reference sequence). With 3 bases removed from V and 3 bases from J, the gap between germline ends came to 9 bases. The CDR3 has 12 residues. The CDR3 DNA sequence: TGCAGTGCTAGTGGTGGGGGCTACGAGCAGTACTTC. It is translated as CSASGGGYEQYF.

Only a few counts were recorded for this clonotype. The chain carries TRBV10-3 and TRBJ2-7; 7 nucleotides align to TRBD1. The V gene's germline CDR1 is ENHRY and CDR2 SYGVKD. V was clipped by 3 bases and J by 2 bases; unmatched bases: 4. The CDR3 totals 14 residues. CDR3 in DNA: TGTGCCATCAGTGACGGGCAGGGGGCCTACGAGCAGTACTTC. It encodes CAISDGQGAYEQYF.

The table lists this clonotype with a few counts. J is TRBJ2-7 and V is TRBV5-1, with 9 bases lining up with TRBD1. V lost 7 bases to trimming and J lost 3 bases; unmatched junction nucleotides: 8. There are 14 residues in the CDR3. Looked up from germline, CDR1 is SGHRS and CDR2 is YFSETQ. CDR3 coding DNA: TGCGCCAGCGGCCTGCCGGGACAGGGCTACGAGCAGTACTTC. It encodes CASGLPGQGYEQYF. The full variable domain, its missing parts supplied by reference TRBV5-1 and TRBJ2-7, is KAGVTQTPRYLIKTRGQQVTLSCSPISGHRSVSWYQQTPGQGLQFLFEYFSETQRNKGNFPGRFSGRQFSNSRSEMNVSTLELGDSALYLCASGLPGQGYEQYFGPGTRLTVT.

The chain carries TRBV5-1 and TRBJ2-3, with a weak D call TRBD2 (6 bases). V gave up 6 bases and J gave up 2 bases, with 13 bases separating them. Germline V gene lookup returns CDR1 SGHRS and CDR2 YFSETQ. This CDR3 has 14 amino acids. In nucleotides, the CDR3 is TGCGCCAGCATTCTTAGCGGACCCACAGATACGCAGTATTTT. It translates to CASILSGPTDTQYF.

This clonotype was observed a handful of times. The rearrangement uses TRBV6-1 and TRBJ1-2; 7 bases fit TRBD1. V trimming: 7 bases; J trimming: 8 bases; junction bases outside the gene matches: 16. Per the germline V gene, CDR1 is MNHNS and CDR2 is SASEGT. This CDR3 region has 15 residues. The CDR3 nucleotides are TGTGCCAGCACCTACGCCGCCCACAGGGGAGACGGCTACACCTTC. It translates to CASTYAAHRGDGYTF.

This chain joins TRBV12-3 or TRBV12-4 and TRBJ2-1; 8 positions agree with TRBD1. Germline trimming cut 0 bases from V and 7 bases from J; bases unmatched to any gene: 8. The CDR3 is made up of 16 amino acids. The CDR3 sequence is CASSLASDRVNNEQFF. CDR3 DNA sequence: TGTGCCAGCAGTTTAGCGTCGGACAGGGTGAATAATGAGCAGTTCTTC.

The sample holds a few counts of this clonotype. The J gene is TRBJ2-1, the V gene TRBV5-1, with 10 bases aligning to TRBD2. J lost 8 bases, V lost 4 bases, and 6 bases had no gene match. Germline-derived CDR1 and CDR2 are SGHRS and YFSETQ. The length of the CDR3 is 14 residues. The CDR3: CASSLGTSEDEQFF. The CDR3 bases are TGCGCCAGCAGCCTAGGGACTAGCGAGGATGAGCAGTTCTTC.